Given below is one T cell receptor (beta chain) in context. This sample is drawn from a study of OX40 agonist ivuxolimab in advanced cancers. About the study: Patients undergoing dose escalation presented with hepatocellular carcinoma, melanoma, renal cell or head and neck cancer. Aged roughly 23 to 79 with a mean of approximately 60 years, they were approximately 79% male.

Measured with immunoSEQ multiplex PCR; TCRdb has only the in-frame clones, and not every one. The table includes 55,000 to 80,000 clones, 80% to 90% detected once. The V end was cut by 2 bases, the J end by 0 bases, with 8 bases between. Germline V gene data show CDR1 as SGHTA and CDR2 as FQGNSA. This CDR3 spans 14 amino acids. The sequence derives from an adult with an advanced solid tumor such as melanoma, head and neck, liver or kidney cancer. This chain links TRBV7-2 with TRBJ2-7; D is perhaps TRBD2 (6 bases). The material sequenced was CD4+ or CD8+ T cells sorted from blood, taken in a trial of the OX40 agonist ivuxolimab. As DNA, the CDR3 is TGTGCCAGCAGCTTACTGGGGGGCTCCTACGAGCAGTACTTC. It yields the protein CASSLLGGSYEQYF.